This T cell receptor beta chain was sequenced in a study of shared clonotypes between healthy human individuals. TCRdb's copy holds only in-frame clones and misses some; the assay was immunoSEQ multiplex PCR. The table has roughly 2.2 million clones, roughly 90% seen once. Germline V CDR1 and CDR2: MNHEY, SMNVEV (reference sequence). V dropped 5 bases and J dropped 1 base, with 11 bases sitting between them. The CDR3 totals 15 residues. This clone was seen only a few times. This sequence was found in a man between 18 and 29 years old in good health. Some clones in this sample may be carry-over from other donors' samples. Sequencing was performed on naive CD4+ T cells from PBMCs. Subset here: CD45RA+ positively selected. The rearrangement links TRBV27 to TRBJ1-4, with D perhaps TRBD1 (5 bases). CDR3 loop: CASSPGTVTNEKLFF. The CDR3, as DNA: TGTGCCAGCAGTCCCGGGACGGTAACTAATGAAAAACTGTTTTTT. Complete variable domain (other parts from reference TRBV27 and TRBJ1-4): EAQVTQNPRYLITVTGKKLTVTCSQNMNHEYMSWYRQDPGLGLRQIYYSMNVEVTDKGDVPEGYKVSRKEKRNFPLILESPSPNQTSLYFCASSPGTVTNEKLFFGSGTQLSVL.